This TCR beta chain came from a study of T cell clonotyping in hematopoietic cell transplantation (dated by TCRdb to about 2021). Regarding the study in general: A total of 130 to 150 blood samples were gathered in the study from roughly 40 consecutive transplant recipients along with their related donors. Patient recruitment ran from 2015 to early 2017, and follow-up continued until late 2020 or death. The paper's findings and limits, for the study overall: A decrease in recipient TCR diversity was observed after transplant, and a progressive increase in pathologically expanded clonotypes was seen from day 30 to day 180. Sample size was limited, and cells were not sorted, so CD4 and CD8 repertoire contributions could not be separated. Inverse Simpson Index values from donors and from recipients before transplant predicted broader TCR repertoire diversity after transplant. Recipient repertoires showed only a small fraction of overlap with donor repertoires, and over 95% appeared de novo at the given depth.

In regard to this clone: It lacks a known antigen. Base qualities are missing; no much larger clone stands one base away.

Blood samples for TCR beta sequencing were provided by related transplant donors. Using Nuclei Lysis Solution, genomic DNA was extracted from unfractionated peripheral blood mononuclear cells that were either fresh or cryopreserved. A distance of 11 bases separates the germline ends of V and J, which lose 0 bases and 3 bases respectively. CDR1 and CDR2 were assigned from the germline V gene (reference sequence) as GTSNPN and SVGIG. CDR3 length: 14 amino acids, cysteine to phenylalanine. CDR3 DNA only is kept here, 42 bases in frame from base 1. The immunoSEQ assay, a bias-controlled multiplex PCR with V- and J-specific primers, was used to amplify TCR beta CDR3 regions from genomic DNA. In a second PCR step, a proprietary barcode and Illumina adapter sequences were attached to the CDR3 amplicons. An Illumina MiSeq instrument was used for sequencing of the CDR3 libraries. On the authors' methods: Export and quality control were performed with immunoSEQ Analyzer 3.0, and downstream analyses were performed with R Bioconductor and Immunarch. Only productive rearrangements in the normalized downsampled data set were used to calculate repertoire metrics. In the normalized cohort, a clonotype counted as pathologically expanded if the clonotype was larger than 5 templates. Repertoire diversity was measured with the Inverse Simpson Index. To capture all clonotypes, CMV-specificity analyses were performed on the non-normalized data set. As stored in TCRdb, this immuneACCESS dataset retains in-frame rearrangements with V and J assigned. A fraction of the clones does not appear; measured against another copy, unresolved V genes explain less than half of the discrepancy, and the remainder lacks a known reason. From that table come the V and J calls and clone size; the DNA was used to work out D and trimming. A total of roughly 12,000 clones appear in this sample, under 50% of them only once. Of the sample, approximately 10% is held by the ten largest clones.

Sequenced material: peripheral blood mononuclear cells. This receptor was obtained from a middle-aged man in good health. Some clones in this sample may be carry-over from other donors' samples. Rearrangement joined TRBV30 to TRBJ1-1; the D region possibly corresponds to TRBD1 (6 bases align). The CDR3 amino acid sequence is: CAWSVGQIDTEAFF. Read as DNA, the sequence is TGTGCCTGGAGTGTCGGACAGATTGACACTGAAGCTTTCTTT.